This T cell receptor (beta chain) derives from a study of control samples from healthy donors and cancer patients. Libraries were prepared by immunoSEQ multiplex PCR; TCRdb keeps only in-frame clonotypes and omits some of them. The sample includes roughly 74,000 clones, roughly 94% of them seen just once. CDR1 and CDR2 from the germline V gene are SGHNT and YYREEE (reference sequence). V shed 4 bases, J shed 9 bases, and the junction held 21 bases outside the gene matches. The CDR3 has 20 residues. Sequenced: blood. The chain carries TRBV5-4 and TRBJ2-1, with TRBD2 matching over 14 bases. This receptor was obtained from a woman between 18 and 30 years old in good health. The CDR3 DNA reads TGTGCCAGCAGCCTGCCCCCAGGGACTAGCGGGGGTGGGTGGTTCGGTGAGCAGTTCTTC. Translated: CASSLPPGTSGGGWFGEQFF. Together with reference TRBV5-4 and TRBJ2-1, the CDR3 gives the full variable domain: ETGVTQSPTHLIKTRGQQVTLRCSSQSGHNTVSWYQQALGQGPQFIFQYYREEENGRGNFPPRFSGLQFPNYSSELNVNALELDDSALYLCASSLPPGTSGGGWFGEQFFGPGTRLTVL.